Reported below is one TCR beta chain. What it binds is unknown. Beta-chain TCR CDR3 regions were amplified from RNA transcripts. HTBI primers were used in a first-round RT-PCR, which preceded a second-round multiplex PCR. TCRdb itself ran the multiplex PCR reads through MiXCR, one entry per CDR3 protein. In the table there are hundreds of thousands of distinct CDR3 sequences, under 25% of which are singletons. The data are from a study of Graves' ophthalmopathy and Graves' hyperthyroidism. About the research overall: Blood was drawn at initial diagnosis, before any treatment. General study points: A classifier, a 13-signature model, separated ophthalmopathy from stable hyperthyroidism with 87.88% sensitivity and 81.08% specificity. Most expanded clonotypes from thyroid (those above 0.001 frequency) were also found in blood.

Germline V lookup: CDR1 DFQATT, CDR2 SNEGSKA (reference sequence). V shed 3 bases and J shed 7 bases, with 10 bases lying between them. The CDR3 contains 12 residues. This sequence joins TRBV20-1 and TRBJ1-5; D gene unclear. The receptor was isolated from a young woman with stable Graves' hyperthyroidism. Sample: peripheral blood. The CDR3 DNA follows: TGCAGTGCTAGGGTCCCGGGACAGCCCCAGCATTTT. This codes for CSARVPGQPQHF.